This paragraph reports one T cell receptor (beta chain). The data derive from a study of OX40 agonist ivuxolimab in advanced cancers. The data were produced by immunoSEQ multiplex PCR, yet TCRdb's version contains in-frame clones alone and is incomplete. Found here are about 73,000 clones, roughly 86% of them singletons; the top ten hold approximately 0.72%. Trimming took 3 bases from V and 6 from J, leaving 14 bases between them. Germline CDR1 KGHSH, CDR2 LQKENI. The CDR3 loop spans 14 amino acids. This sequence joins TRBV18 and TRBJ1-2; D is possibly TRBD1 (5 bases). The clonotype was recovered from an adult with an advanced solid tumor such as melanoma, head and neck, liver or kidney cancer. The sequencing here drew on CD4+ or CD8+ T cells sorted from blood, taken in a trial of the OX40 agonist ivuxolimab. In nucleotides, the CDR3 is TGTGCCAGCTCACCGGGGGAGGGGAGAGATGGCTACACCTTC. It specifies CASSPGEGRDGYTF.